Shown below are 12 T cell receptor beta chains from a single sample sequenced in a study of CD8+CD57+ T cells in acquired aplastic anemia. Genomic DNA, the template, was used for profiling of the TCR beta VDJ and CDR3. MiXCR, run by TCRdb on the reads, gives a single entry per CDR3 protein. The table includes around 430,000 distinct CDR3 sequences, less than 35% detected once. Sequencing was done on patients that had shown CD8+CD57+ cell expansion by flow cytometry. The sequenced sample was sorted CD4+, CD8+, or CD8+CD57+ T cells (not recorded which) from PBMCs. These receptors were obtained from a human donor with aplastic anemia.

This clonotype was seen once. With a much larger clone just one base away, this may be a read error. This chain connects TRBV12-3 or TRBV12-4 to TRBJ1-2; the D is unclear. V was cut by 3 bases and J by 3 bases, with 11 bases left in between. The CDR3 is made up of 14 amino acids. In DNA, the CDR3 is TGTGCCAGCAGTTTCACAGCTTCGGACTATGGCTACACCTTC. This sequence encodes CASSFTASDYGYTF.

In this sample, this clonotype turned up many times. This sequence joins TRBV19 and TRBJ2-1, with unresolved D. The ends were cut back, 4 bases at V and 2 bases at J, with 6 bases in the middle. The CDR3 runs to 13 residues. The germline gives CDR1 LNHDA, CDR2 SQIVND (reference sequence). CDR3 sequence reads: CASSTYPYNEQFF. The CDR3 region has the DNA TGTGCCAGTAGTACCTATCCCTACAATGAGCAGTTCTTC.

V gene TRBV13 combines with J gene TRBJ2-7, with 14 bases aligning to TRBD2. The CDR3 has 17 amino acids. Germline CDR1 reads PRHDT; CDR2 reads FYEKMQ (reference sequence). V gave up 6 bases and J gave up 4 bases; unmatched junction bases: 11. The CDR3 loop reads CASSLGGLAGGYYEQYF. The CDR3 DNA follows: TGTGCCAGCAGTTTGGGAGGACTAGCGGGGGGTTATTACGAGCAGTACTTC.

The chain couples TRBV29-1 to TRBJ2-6; the D gene is possibly TRBD1 (6 bases). This CDR3 is built from 14 residues. V was cut by 6 bases and J by 4 bases, with 13 bases left in between. Germline V gene sequence: CDR1 SQVTM, CDR2 ANQGSEA. CDR3 loop: CSVIQGNGANVLTF. The CDR3 DNA reads as TGCAGCGTCATACAGGGCAACGGGGCCAACGTCCTGACTTTC.

This clonotype has a count of ten or more. The rearrangement links TRBV15 to TRBJ2-7; TRBD2 might be the D (6 bases). V shed 5 bases and J shed 2 bases, with 10 bases lying between them. The germline gives CDR1 LNHNV, CDR2 YYDKDF (reference sequence). This CDR3 comprises 13 residues. CDR3 amino acids: CATSAGGTYEQYF. CDR3 nucleotide sequence: TGTGCCACCAGCGCTGGGGGGACCTACGAGCAGTACTTC.

This clonotype was detected only a few times. V gene TRBV7-6 combines with J gene TRBJ1-4; D not certain. The CDR3 spans 16 residues. Germline CDR1 reads SGHVS; CDR2 reads FNYEAQ. The V and J ends lost 1 base and 0 bases respectively, with 9 bases between them. The CDR3 protein is CASSLGSVATNEKLFF. CDR3 DNA sequence: TGTGCCAGCAGCTTAGGTTCGGTCGCAACTAATGAAAAACTGTTTTTT. Full variable domain (rest looked up from reference TRBV7-6 and TRBJ1-4): GAGVSQSPRYKVTKRGQDVALRCDPISGHVSLYWYRQALGQGPEFLTYFNYEAQQDKSGLPNDRFSAERPEGSISTLTIQRTEQRDSAMYRCASSLGSVATNEKLFFGSGTQLSVL.

There are many counts of this clonotype. The J gene is TRBJ1-2, the V gene TRBV9, with 8 bases aligning to TRBD1. Losses at the gene ends were 3 bases for V and 0 bases for J; bases not matched to a gene: 1. Per germline, CDR1 SGDLS and CDR2 YYNGEE. This CDR3 spans 14 amino acids. The CDR3 nucleotides are TGTGCCAGCAGCGGGACAGGGTCTAACTATGGCTACACCTTC. This sequence encodes CASSGTGSNYGYTF.

This clonotype has more than one count but fewer than ten. This chain links TRBV3-1 with TRBJ2-7, with D hard to call. The V gene lost 1 base and the J gene lost 5 bases, with 6 bases spanning the gap. CDR1 LGHDT and CDR2 YNNKEL come from the germline V gene (reference sequence). The CDR3 spans 12 residues. CDR3: CASSQVGNEQYF. The CDR3 DNA is TGTGCCAGCAGCCAAGTTGGGAACGAGCAGTACTTC.

To note about this clonotype: A clone one base away is much larger, so this may be a read error. The chain couples TRBV2 to TRBJ2-7; 8 bases align to TRBD1. This CDR3 is 12 amino acids long. Trimming cost V 11 bases and J 0 bases; bases outside gene matches: 3. The V gene's germline CDR1 is SNHLY and CDR2 FYNNEI. CDR3 region: CAATGGSYEQYF. DNA of the CDR3: TGTGCCGCCACAGGGGGCTCCTACGAGCAGTACTTC.

The chain is built from TRBV10-3 and TRBJ2-7, with 9 bases lining up with TRBD1. The CDR3 has 12 residues. The J segment lost 9 bases and the V segment lost 11 bases, leaving 11 bases of the junction unmatched. Germline-derived CDR1 and CDR2 are ENHRY and SYGVKD. CDR3 amino acids: CAGGTGSPSQYF. The CDR3 coding sequence is TGTGCCGGGGGGACAGGGAGTCCCTCGCAGTACTTC.

The chain combines TRBV10-2 with TRBJ2-7; D unresolved. Trimming stripped 0 bases from V and 11 bases from J, with 8 bases between. Germline V gene sequence: CDR1 WSHSY, CDR2 SAAADI. The CDR3 consists of 11 residues. In DNA form, the CDR3 reads TGCGCCAGCAGTGAGTCTGGGATTGAGTACTTC. As protein: CASSESGIEYF.

This clonotype has a single count. The rearrangement joins TRBV4-2 to TRBJ2-5, with TRBD1 identical over 7 bases. V lost 1 base, J lost 5 bases, and 4 bases stayed unmatched. Looked up from germline, CDR1 is LGHNA and CDR2 is YNFKEQ. There are 14 residues in the CDR3. Written as DNA, the CDR3 is TGTGCCAGCAGCCAAGTCACAGGGGAGGAGACCCAGTACTTC. Translation: CASSQVTGEETQYF.